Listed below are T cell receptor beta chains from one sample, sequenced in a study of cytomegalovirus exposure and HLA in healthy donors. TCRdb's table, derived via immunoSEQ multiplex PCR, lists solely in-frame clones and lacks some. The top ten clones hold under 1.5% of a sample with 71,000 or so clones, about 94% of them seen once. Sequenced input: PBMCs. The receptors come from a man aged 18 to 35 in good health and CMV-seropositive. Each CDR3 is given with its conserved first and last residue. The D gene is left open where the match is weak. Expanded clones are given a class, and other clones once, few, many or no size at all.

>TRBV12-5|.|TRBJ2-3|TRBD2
TGTGCTAGTGGTTCTTCGACTAGCGTAGATACGCAGTATTTT
CASGSSTSVDTQYF
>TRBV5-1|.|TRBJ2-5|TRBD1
TGCGCCAGCTACCGGACAGGGCACGAGACCCAGTACTTC
CASYRTGHETQYF
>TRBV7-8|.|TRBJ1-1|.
TGTGCCAGCAGCTTAGCCACAGGGTTCACTGAAGCTTTCTTT
CASSLATGFTEAFF
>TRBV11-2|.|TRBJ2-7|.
TGTGCCAGCAGCTTAGCGGGAGTTTCCTACGAGCAGTACTTC
CASSLAGVSYEQYF
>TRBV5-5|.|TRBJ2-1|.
TGTGCCAGCAGCTTGGGCGGCTCAGGGGTCAGTGAGCAGTTCTTC
CASSLGGSGVSEQFF
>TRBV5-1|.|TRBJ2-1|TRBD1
TGCGCCAGCAGTCAGGGGGCTGAGCAGTTCTTC
CASSQGAEQFF
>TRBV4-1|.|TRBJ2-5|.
TGCGCCAGCAGCCAAGTAGGGGGGGCGGAGAAGACCCAGTACTTC
CASSQVGGAEKTQYF
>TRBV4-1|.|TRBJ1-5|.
TGCGCCAGCAGCCAAGATGGAGTTTATAGCAATCAGCCCCAGCATTTT
CASSQDGVYSNQPQHF
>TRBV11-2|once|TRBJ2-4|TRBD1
TGTGCCAGCAGCACCGCCGACAGGGAATCCAAAAACATTCAGTACTTC
CASSTADRESKNIQYF
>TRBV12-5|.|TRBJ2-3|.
TGTGCTAGTGGTTTGGGGGCAGAATCTAGCACAGATACGCAGTATTTT
CASGLGAESSTDTQYF